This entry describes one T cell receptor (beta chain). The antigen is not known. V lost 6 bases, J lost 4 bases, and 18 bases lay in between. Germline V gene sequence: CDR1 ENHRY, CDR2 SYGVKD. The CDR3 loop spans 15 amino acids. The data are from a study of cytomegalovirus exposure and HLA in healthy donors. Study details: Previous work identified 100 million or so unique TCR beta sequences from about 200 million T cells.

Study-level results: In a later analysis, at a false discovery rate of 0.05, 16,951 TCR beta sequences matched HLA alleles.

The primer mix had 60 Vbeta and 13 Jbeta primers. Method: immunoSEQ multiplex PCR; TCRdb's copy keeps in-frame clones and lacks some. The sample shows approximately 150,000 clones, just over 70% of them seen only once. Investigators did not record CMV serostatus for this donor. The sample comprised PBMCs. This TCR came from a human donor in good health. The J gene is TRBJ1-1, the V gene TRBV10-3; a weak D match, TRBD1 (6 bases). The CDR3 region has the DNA TGTGCCATCAGATCCTCGGGGGGCGCGGTCACTGAAGCTTTCTTT. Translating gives CAIRSSGGAVTEAFF.